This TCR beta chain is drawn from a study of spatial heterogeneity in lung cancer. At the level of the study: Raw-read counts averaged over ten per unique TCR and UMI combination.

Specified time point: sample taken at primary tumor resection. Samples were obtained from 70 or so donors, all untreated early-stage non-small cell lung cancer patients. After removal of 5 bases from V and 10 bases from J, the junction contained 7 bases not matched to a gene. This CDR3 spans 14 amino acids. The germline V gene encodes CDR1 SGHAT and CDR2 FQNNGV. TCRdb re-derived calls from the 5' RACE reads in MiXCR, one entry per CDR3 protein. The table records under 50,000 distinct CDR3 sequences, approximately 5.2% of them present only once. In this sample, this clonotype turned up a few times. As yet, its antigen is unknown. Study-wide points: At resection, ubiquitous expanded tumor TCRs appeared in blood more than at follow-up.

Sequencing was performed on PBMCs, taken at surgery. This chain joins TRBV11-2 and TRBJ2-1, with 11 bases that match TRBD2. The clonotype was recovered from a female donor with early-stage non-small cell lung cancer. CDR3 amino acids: CASSISGGALEQFF. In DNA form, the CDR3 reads TGTGCCAGCAGCATTAGCGGGGGGGCCCTGGAGCAGTTCTTC.